Listed here is a single TCR beta chain. Other DNA sequences within the sample encode an identical CDR3. PCR was performed using 60 Vbeta and 13 Jbeta primers. Data came from immunoSEQ multiplex PCR; TCRdb stores just in-frame clones and leaves some out. Seen here are about 160,000 clones, around 76% observed once, and the top ten hold around 1.5%. Between the trimmed V and J ends, which lost 6 bases and 6 bases, there was a span of 21 bases. Germline loops: CDR1 KGHSH, CDR2 LQKENI. This CDR3 region has 15 residues. The record originates from a study of cytomegalovirus exposure and HLA in healthy donors.

The receptor was isolated from a man aged 60-69 years in good health and CMV-seronegative. The genes are TRBV18 and TRBJ2-7, with D hard to call. Sequenced sample: PBMCs. CDR3 sequence: CASSPALSGFGEQYF. The CDR3 nucleotides are TGTGCCAGCTCGCCAGCCCTATCCGGGTTTGGCGAGCAGTACTTC. The entire variable domain, with the rest obtained from reference TRBV18 and TRBJ2-7, is as follows: NAGVMQNPRHLVRRRGQEARLRCSPMKGHSHVYWYRQLPEEGLKFMVYLQKENIIDESGMPKERFSAEFPKEGPSILRIQQVVRGDSAAYFCASSPALSGFGEQYFGPGTRLTVT.